These 12 T cell receptor beta chains were all obtained from the same sample, sequenced in a study of PD-L1 blockade in urothelial cancer. Here immunoSEQ multiplex PCR was the method, and the copy in TCRdb shows in-frame clones only, minus some. The profile covers under 30,000 clones, with roughly nine tenths appearing a single time and around 2.9% taken by the ten largest. The material was PBMCs, obtained around atezolizumab (anti-PD-L1) treatment. The receptors here all came from a man aged 50-60 years with urothelial cancer.

The genes are TRBV4-1 and TRBJ2-1, with 7 bases fitting TRBD2. V dropped 4 bases and J dropped 0; count of bases not matched to a gene: 6. This CDR3 is 16 amino acids long. The V gene's germline CDR1 is MGHRA and CDR2 YSYEKL. The CDR3 coding sequence is TGCGCCAGCAGCCTTCTCAGCGGGGTCTCCTACAATGAGCAGTTCTTC. This translates into CASSLLSGVSYNEQFF.

The chain carries TRBV7-9 and TRBJ1-5, with TRBD1 matching 10 bases. Germline values: CDR1 SEHNR, CDR2 FQNEAQ (reference sequence). This CDR3 is built from 14 residues. V was pared by 4 bases and J by 4 bases, with 1 base of the junction left unmatched. The CDR3 loop is CASSWGQGNQPQHF. As DNA, the CDR3 is TGTGCCAGCAGCTGGGGACAGGGGAATCAGCCCCAGCATTTT.

Only a few counts were recorded for this clone. The chain joins TRBV5-1 to TRBJ2-1; 8 bases align to TRBD1. CDR1 is SGHRS, CDR2 YFSETQ, per germline. The junction had 11 bases not matched to a gene; V was cut back by 0 bases and J by 0 bases. CDR3 length equals 19 residues. The CDR3 spells CASSLAAGGSPSSYNEQFF. For the CDR3, the DNA is TGCGCCAGCAGCTTGGCGGCAGGGGGCAGCCCCAGCTCCTACAATGAGCAGTTCTTC.

The chain is built from TRBV19 and TRBJ2-7, with TRBD1 identical over 7 bases. The CDR3 is 13 amino acids. Germline CDR1 and CDR2: LNHDA and SQIVND (reference sequence). With 5 bases clipped from V and 6 bases from J, the junction kept 7 bases outside the gene matches. The chain's CDR3 is CASSGIGQAEQYF. CDR3 nucleotides: TGTGCCAGTAGTGGCATTGGACAGGCCGAGCAGTACTTC.

This chain links TRBV30 with TRBJ2-1, with 9 positions matching TRBD2. In germline, CDR1 is GTSNPN, CDR2 SVGIG (reference sequence). The CDR3 is 13 residues long. The ends lost 0 bases at V and 12 bases at J; junction bases unmatched: 6. This CDR3 is CAWSVISGRLQFF. The CDR3 DNA reads TGTGCCTGGAGTGTGATCAGCGGGAGGCTGCAGTTCTTC.

This clone appeared a few times. The chain recombines TRBV19 with TRBJ1-6; tentatively, D is TRBD1 (5 bases). The germline CDR1 and CDR2 sequences are LNHDA and SQIVND (reference sequence). V lost 6 bases and J 6 bases, leaving 15 bases between the germline ends. This CDR3 comprises 15 residues. The CDR3 sequence: CASRALDSRNSPLHF. The CDR3, as DNA: TGTGCCAGTAGGGCCCTAGACAGCCGTAATTCACCCCTCCACTTT.

Points on this clone: This same CDR3 is encoded by further DNA sequences in the sample. The genes are TRBV9 and TRBJ2-3; tentative D call: TRBD2 (6 bases). The germline V and J ends were trimmed by 0 bases and 6 bases, with 8 bases remaining between them. Germline V gene sequence: CDR1 SGDLS, CDR2 YYNGEE. CDR3 length: 13 amino acids. CDR3 in amino acids: CASSVGRVDTQYF. The CDR3 DNA is TGTGCCAGCAGCGTAGGGAGGGTGGATACGCAGTATTTT.

The V gene is TRBV11-2, the J gene TRBJ2-5; 10 bases align to TRBD1. CDR1 and CDR2 from the germline V gene are SGHAT and FQNNGV. The CDR3 length is 18 residues. The J segment lost 5 bases and the V segment lost 2 bases, leaving 14 bases of the junction unmatched. This CDR3 reads CASSLRIRDRGLYETQYF. CDR3 bases: TGTGCCAGCAGCTTAAGGATTCGCGACAGGGGGCTTTATGAGACCCAGTACTTC.

This rearrangement joins TRBV5-6 to TRBJ2-2; the match to TRBD2 covers 7 bases. This CDR3 has 14 residues. The V gene's germline CDR1 is SGHDT and CDR2 YYEEEE. J gave up 6 bases and V 4 bases, and 6 bases lay outside the gene matches. The CDR3 sequence is CASSPPAGAGELFF. CDR3 DNA sequence: TGTGCCAGCAGCCCCCCGGCGGGGGCCGGGGAGCTGTTTTTT.

The chain has TRBV27 and TRBJ2-7; 7 nucleotides align to TRBD2. The CDR3 consists of 14 residues. Per the germline V gene, CDR1 is MNHEY and CDR2 is SMNVEV (reference sequence). Trimming took 8 bases from V and 5 from J; bases not matched to a gene: 12. CDR3 DNA sequence: TGTGCCAGCCAAAAGGCGACTAGCCTCGACGAGCAGTACTTC. Translated: CASQKATSLDEQYF.

V usage is TRBV5-1 and J usage is TRBJ2-5; perhaps TRBD2 as D (7 bases). V lost 3 bases and J lost 7, with 16 bases in between. CDR1 is SGHRS, CDR2 YFSETQ, per germline. CDR3 length: 14 amino acids. This chain's CDR3 is CASSSGHSGGTQYF. CDR3 coding DNA: TGCGCCAGCAGCTCGGGACACTCGGGGGGGACCCAGTACTTC.

The gene calls are TRBV19 and TRBJ1-4; maybe TRBD1 (5 bases). Germline loops: CDR1 LNHDA, CDR2 SQIVND (reference sequence). Between the trimmed V and J ends, which lost 7 bases and 7 bases, there was a span of 13 bases. The CDR3 runs 13 residues. Here the CDR3 DNA reads TGTGCCAGTATGGGGGGATCGGGTGAAAAACTGTTTTTT. As protein: CASMGGSGEKLFF.